This record looks at one T cell receptor (beta chain) sequence and its context. The data are from a study of T cells after posttransplantation cyclophosphamide. Trimming pared 6 bases from V and 0 bases from J, leaving 9 bases between. The CDR3 sequence is 14 residues long. Germline V gene lookup returns CDR1 MNHEY and CDR2 SVGAGI. A marrow graft followed busulfan-fludarabine conditioning, with cyclophosphamide on days +3 and +4. Sequenced by immunoSEQ multiplex PCR; TCRdb stores in-frame clones only, minus some. This sample has roughly 14,000 clones, each found more than once. This TCR derives from a female patient aged 40-50 years who received an allogeneic stem cell transplant from a related donor, was CMV-positive, and had no GVHD. Certain T cells may be donor cells from the graft. The V gene is TRBV6-5, the J gene TRBJ2-1; D might be TRBD1 (5 bases). The sample was PBMCs, taken approximately 1,200 days after allogeneic stem cell transplant with posttransplant cyclophosphamide. DNA of the CDR3: TGTGCCAGCAGGGGGCAGAGCTCCTACAATGAGCAGTTCTTC. Its translation is CASRGQSSYNEQFF.